These 20 T cell receptor beta chains originate from one sample sequenced in a study of control samples from healthy donors and cancer patients. Assay: immunoSEQ multiplex PCR; the TCRdb copy retains only in-frame clones and omits some. The sample contains about 94,000 clones, 70% to 90% of which appear only once. Input material: blood. The receptors shown here come from a woman between 50 and 59 years old in good health.

This chain uses TRBV18 with TRBJ1-2; 9 positions match TRBD1. CDR1 is KGHSH, CDR2 LQKENI, per germline. The V segment lost 8 bases and the J segment 6 bases; nucleotides outside the gene matches: 7. The CDR3 spans 13 residues. CDR3 amino acids: CASTGQGADGYTF. CDR3 in DNA: TGTGCCAGCACGGGACAGGGAGCAGATGGCTACACCTTC.

The V gene is TRBV5-1, the J gene TRBJ1-1; unclear D gene. The CDR3 is 13 residues long. The V and J ends lost 0 bases and 3 bases respectively, with 6 bases between them. Looked up from germline, CDR1 is SGHRS and CDR2 is YFSETQ. CDR3 bases: TGCGCCAGCAGCTTGGGAGGCGACACTGAAGCTTTCTTT. Its translation: CASSLGGDTEAFF.

The chain is built from TRBV3-1 (or the pseudogene TRBV3-2) and TRBJ2-7, with TRBD2 matching over 7 bases. The V and J ends lost 4 bases and 1 base, in that order; junction bases with no gene match: 10. Germline CDR1 reads LGHDT; CDR2 reads YNNKEL (reference sequence). CDR3 length: 16 residues. The CDR3 here is CASSPSQGGQSYEQYF. CDR3 DNA: TGTGCCAGCAGCCCTTCGCAGGGAGGGCAATCCTACGAGCAGTACTTC.

This clone was observed a handful of times. The rearrangement joins TRBV4-3 to TRBJ2-7, with 12 bases fitting TRBD2. V dropped 4 bases and J dropped 4; count of bases not matched to a gene: 14. The CDR3 totals 18 residues. CDR1 is LGHNA and CDR2 is YSLEER in the germline V gene. CDR3 loop: CASSLRLAGEGRGYEQYF. The CDR3 coding sequence is TGCGCCAGCAGCCTACGACTAGCGGGAGAGGGGAGGGGATACGAGCAGTACTTC.

The J gene is TRBJ1-5, the V gene TRBV7-9, with TRBD1 identical over 7 bases. Germline lookup yields CDR1 SEHNR and CDR2 FQNEAQ (reference sequence). With 5 bases clipped from V and 1 base from J, the junction kept 8 bases outside the gene matches. The CDR3 has 16 amino acids. The CDR3 region is CASSAPGQSSNQPQHF. For the CDR3, the DNA is TGTGCCAGCAGCGCTCCGGGACAGTCGAGCAATCAGCCCCAGCATTTT.

This clone was seen just once. J is TRBJ1-4 and V is TRBV13, with D perhaps matching TRBD1 (5 bases). CDR3 length: 15 residues. V was clipped by 2 bases and J by 7 bases, with 14 bases between them. Germline V gene sequence: CDR1 PRHDT, CDR2 FYEKMQ (reference sequence). The CDR3 bases are TGTGCCAGCAGCTTAATTGGGGACGGAGGTGAAAAACTGTTTTTT. This translates into CASSLIGDGGEKLFF.

The V gene is TRBV6-5, the J gene TRBJ2-3; D possibly corresponds to TRBD2 (6 bases). The CDR3 totals 14 residues. The V gene's germline CDR1 is MNHEY and CDR2 SVGAGI. The germline V and J ends were trimmed by 5 bases and 2 bases, with 11 bases remaining between them. As DNA, the CDR3 is TGTGCCAGCAGTCTTTCGCGGGACACAGATACGCAGTATTTT. Its translation is CASSLSRDTDTQYF.

The V gene is TRBV19, the J gene TRBJ1-1; D unclear. The ends were cut back, 1 base at V and 5 bases at J, with 8 bases in the middle. There are 13 residues in the CDR3. In germline, CDR1 is LNHDA, CDR2 SQIVND (reference sequence). CDR3 sequence: CASSIVRETEAFF. Written as DNA, the CDR3 is TGTGCCAGTAGTATAGTAAGGGAAACTGAAGCTTTCTTT.

The chain uses TRBV28 and TRBJ1-5; TRBD1 matches at 7 bases. The CDR3 is 14 amino acids. V was pared by 3 bases and J by 5 bases, with 4 bases of the junction left unmatched. Germline V gene data show CDR1 as MDHEN and CDR2 as SYDVKM. The CDR3 coding sequence is TGTGCCAGCAGTTTTCGGGACAGCGATCAGCCCCAGCATTTT. The encoded protein is CASSFRDSDQPQHF.

The rearrangement uses TRBV7-3 and TRBJ1-1, with D unresolved. V was shortened by 2 bases and J by 3 bases, with 10 bases between the two germline ends. This CDR3 is built from 14 residues. The germline V gene has CDR1 SGHTA and CDR2 FQGTGA. For the CDR3, the DNA is TGTGCCAGCAGCTTAGAGGGTGGGGACACTGAAGCTTTCTTT. Amino acid sequence: CASSLEGGDTEAFF.

This clone was recorded a few times. This chain joins TRBV1 and TRBJ2-3; TRBD2, the table's D call, was not compared with the DNA. TRBV1 is described as a pseudogene. CDR3 length equals 18 residues. Written as DNA, the CDR3 is TGCACCAGCAGCCAACTCGCCGGGAGGGCCGAAGGAACAGATACGCAGTATTTT. Its protein product is CTSSQLAGRAEGTDTQYF.

This clone was found a few times. J is TRBJ2-7 and V is TRBV19; D might be TRBD2 (5 bases). Trimming took 3 bases from V and 4 from J, leaving 10 bases between them. The germline V gene encodes CDR1 LNHDA and CDR2 SQIVND (reference sequence). The CDR3 is 13 residues long. The chain's CDR3 is CASSIFEGYEQYF. In DNA form, the CDR3 reads TGTGCCAGTAGTATTTTTGAGGGTTACGAGCAGTACTTC. The full variable domain, its missing parts supplied by reference TRBV19 and TRBJ2-7, is DGGITQSPKYLFRKEGQNVTLSCEQNLNHDAMYWYRQDPGQGLRLIYYSQIVNDFQKGDIAEGYSVSREKKESFPLTVTSAQKNPTAFYLCASSIFEGYEQYFGPGTRLTVT.

This clone was recorded only once. The chain couples TRBV27 to TRBJ2-3; the match to TRBD2 covers 8 bases. V was clipped by 6 bases and J by 4 bases; unmatched bases: 9. The CDR3 runs 15 residues. The germline gives CDR1 MNHEY, CDR2 SMNVEV (reference sequence). CDR3: CASSLRGLVSDTQYF. The CDR3 coding sequence is TGTGCCAGCAGCCTTCGGGGACTAGTATCAGATACGCAGTATTTT.

The chain couples TRBV9 to TRBJ2-1; tentative D call: TRBD2 (5 bases). Germline V lookup: CDR1 SGDLS, CDR2 YYNGEE. The V and J ends lost 2 bases and 2 bases respectively, with 11 bases between them. This CDR3 is 15 amino acids long. The CDR3 loop reads CASSVGEHTYNEQFF. The CDR3, as DNA: TGTGCCAGCAGCGTCGGGGAGCACACCTACAATGAGCAGTTCTTC.

CDR3 sequence reads: CASSRGFRGQVNEKLFF. The CDR3 DNA is TGTGCCAGCAGCCGAGGTTTCCGGGGACAGGTTAACGAAAAACTGTTTTTT. V and J are TRBV7-8 and TRBJ1-4, with 8 positions matching TRBD1. Trimming removed 5 bases from V and 8 bases from J; junction bases left unmatched: 16. Germline V gives CDR1 SGHVS, CDR2 FQNEAQ. The CDR3 is 17 amino acids.

CDR3 nucleotide sequence: TGTGCCAGCAGTCGCGACATCCAAGAGACCCAGTACTTC. Residues: CASSRDIQETQYF. The V and J genes are TRBV6-6 and TRBJ2-5, with unresolved D. The length of the CDR3 is 13 residues. The germline CDR1 and CDR2 sequences are MNHNY and SVGAGI (reference sequence). V shed 5 bases and J shed 1 base, with 8 bases lying between them.

This clone has just a few counts. The rearrangement links TRBV11-3 to TRBJ1-1; perhaps TRBD1 as D (6 bases). V lost 1 base and J lost 0, with 21 bases in between. Germline V gene data show CDR1 as SGHNT and CDR2 as YENEEA. The CDR3 is 19 amino acids. CDR3 nucleotide sequence: TGTGCCAGCAGCTTAGGTCGATGGGACCCCGGGACACTGAACACTGAAGCTTTCTTT. It specifies CASSLGRWDPGTLNTEAFF.

The V and J genes are TRBV6-2 or TRBV6-3 and TRBJ2-7; no definite D call. Trimming removed 6 bases at V and 1 base at J, with 7 bases between. The CDR3 extends over 12 amino acids. Per germline, CDR1 MNHEY and CDR2 SVGEGT. The CDR3 DNA sequence: TGTGCCAGCAGACCTGATTCCTACGAGCAGTACTTC. This gives the protein CASRPDSYEQYF.

The V call is TRBV7-8, the J call TRBJ1-6; the match to TRBD1 covers 8 bases. The CDR3 extends over 18 amino acids. Germline CDR1 is SGHVS and CDR2 is FQNEAQ. J lost 6 bases, V lost 5 bases, and 15 bases had no gene match. The CDR3 DNA is TGTGCCAGCAGCCAGGAAACGACAGGGGTCCGGTTTAATTCACCCCTCCACTTT. Its protein is CASSQETTGVRFNSPLHF.

The chain links TRBV27 to TRBJ1-2, with no clear D. The CDR3 has 16 amino acids. Germline V gene sequence: CDR1 MNHEY, CDR2 SMNVEV (reference sequence). Trimming removed 5 bases at V and 0 bases at J, with 16 bases between. CDR3 in DNA: TGTGCCAGCAGTCCTTACCCACAGTTAGCTAACTATGGCTACACCTTC. Its protein is CASSPYPQLANYGYTF.